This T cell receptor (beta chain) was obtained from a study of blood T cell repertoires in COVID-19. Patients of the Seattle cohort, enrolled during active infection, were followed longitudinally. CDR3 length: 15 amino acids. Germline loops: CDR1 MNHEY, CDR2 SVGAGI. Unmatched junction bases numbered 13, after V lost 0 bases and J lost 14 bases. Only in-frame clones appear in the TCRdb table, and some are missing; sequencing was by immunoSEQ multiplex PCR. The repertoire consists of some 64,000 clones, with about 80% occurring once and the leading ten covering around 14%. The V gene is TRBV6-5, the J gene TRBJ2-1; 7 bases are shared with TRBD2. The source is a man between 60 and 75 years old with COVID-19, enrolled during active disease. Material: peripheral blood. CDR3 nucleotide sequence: TGTGCCAGCAGTTACTCGATCAGCAGCGGGGTAGCTAAGTTCTTC. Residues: CASSYSISSGVAKFF.